One and the same sample provided the 30 T cell receptor beta chains below, sequenced in a study of Graves' ophthalmopathy and Graves' hyperthyroidism. Amplification targeted the TCR beta CDR3 regions, with RNA transcripts as the source material. The first-round RT-PCR employed HTBI primers together with the Qiagen OneStep RT-PCR kit. A multiplex PCR was then performed as the second round. TCRdb re-called the multiplex PCR reads with MiXCR, one entry per CDR3 protein. The sample has more than 1,000,000 distinct CDR3 sequences, around a third seen once; the top ten hold around 10%. The sample comprised peripheral blood or thyroid tissue (not recorded which). These receptors were taken from an adult man with Graves' hyperthyroidism.

The CDR3 region is CASSSHNDYGYTF. DNA of the CDR3: TGTGCCAGCAGTTCCCATAATGACTATGGCTACACCTTC. The chain is built from TRBV6-5 and TRBJ1-2; D is unclear. Trimming took off 4 bases at V and 3 bases at J, with 9 bases between the two ends. Germline CDR1 is MNHEY and CDR2 is SVGAGI. There are 13 residues in the CDR3.

Concerning this clonotype itself: A much larger clone differs from this one at a single base, so this may be a read error. The J gene is TRBJ1-6, the V gene TRBV2; TRBD1 is a possible D gene (6 bases). The CDR3 is made up of 12 amino acids. Trimming pared 6 bases from V and 9 bases from J, leaving 9 bases between. Germline V lookup: CDR1 SNHLY, CDR2 FYNNEI. CDR3 sequence reads: CASSRGASPLHF. CDR3 DNA sequence: TGTGCCAGCAGCCGGGGGGCTTCACCCCTCCACTTT.

This clonotype appeared a few times. The V and J genes are TRBV29-1 and TRBJ2-2; 14 nucleotides match TRBD2. From germline, CDR1 is SQVTM and CDR2 ANQGSEA. The trim removed 5 bases at V and 4 bases at J, leaving 9 bases unmatched. This CDR3 has 17 amino acids. In DNA, the CDR3 is TGCAGCGTTTCGGGACTAGCGGGAGAGCCGGTCACCGGGGAGCTGTTTTTT. Protein product: CSVSGLAGEPVTGELFF.

Ten or more counts support this clonotype. This sequence joins TRBV7-3 and TRBJ1-6; D not resolved. The germline V gene encodes CDR1 SGHTA and CDR2 FQGTGA. Between the trimmed V and J ends, which lost 5 bases and 8 bases, there was a span of 13 bases. The CDR3 contains 14 residues. CDR3 residues: CASSLYRTDSPLHF. In DNA form, the CDR3 reads TGTGCCAGCAGCCTCTACCGGACGGATTCACCCCTCCACTTT.

The sample holds many counts of this clonotype. The V and J genes are TRBV10-3 and TRBJ2-7; TRBD2 agrees at 7 bases. V lost 8 bases and J lost 5; bases outside the gene matches: 3. The CDR3 contains 11 residues. Germline CDR1 reads ENHRY; CDR2 reads SYGVKD. The CDR3 DNA is TGTGCCATCGGACTAGTCCACGAGCAGTACTTC. It codes for CAIGLVHEQYF.

This clonotype has a count of ten or more. The CDR3 DNA sequence: TGTGCCAGTAAACAGGACAGGAGCTACGAGCAGTACTTC. It yields the protein CASKQDRSYEQYF. V and J are TRBV19 and TRBJ2-7, with TRBD1 matching 7 bases. The CDR3 is 13 residues long. Germline V gene data show CDR1 as LNHDA and CDR2 as SQIVND (reference sequence). V dropped 7 bases and J dropped 3; count of bases not matched to a gene: 6. Combining the CDR3 with reference TRBV19 and TRBJ2-7 gives the whole variable domain DGGITQSPKYLFRKEGQNVTLSCEQNLNHDAMYWYRQDPGQGLRLIYYSQIVNDFQKGDIAEGYSVSREKKESFPLTVTSAQKNPTAFYLCASKQDRSYEQYFGPGTRLTVT.

This clonotype was recorded at least ten times. V gene TRBV10-3 combines with J gene TRBJ2-7; 7 bases are a match to TRBD1. Unmatched junction bases numbered 5, after V lost 6 bases and J lost 0 bases. The CDR3 contains 14 residues. Germline-derived CDR1 and CDR2 are ENHRY and SYGVKD. The CDR3 DNA reads as TGTGCCATCAGCAGGACAGGAAGCTCCTACGAGCAGTACTTC. This translates into CAISRTGSSYEQYF.

This clonotype has a count of ten or more. V gene TRBV9 combines with J gene TRBJ2-5; 7 bases align to TRBD1. In germline, CDR1 is SGDLS, CDR2 YYNGEE. The CDR3 loop spans 15 amino acids. The V and J ends lost 4 bases and 1 base, in that order; junction bases with no gene match: 7. For the CDR3, the DNA is TGTGCCAGCAGCCCAGGGGGTCTAACCCAAGAGACCCAGTACTTC. Its protein is CASSPGGLTQETQYF.

This clonotype has a single count. Since a much larger clone is just one base distant, this may be a read error. J is TRBJ1-4 and V is TRBV20-1; D perhaps matches TRBD1 (5 bases). The CDR3 is made up of 13 amino acids. The germline V gene encodes CDR1 DFQATT and CDR2 SNEGSKA (reference sequence). The CDR3 is CNAQGAGNEKLFF. As DNA, the CDR3 is TGCAATGCCCAGGGTGCGGGTAATGAAAAACTGTTTTTT.

This chain connects TRBV7-3 to TRBJ1-1; possibly TRBD1 for D (6 bases). V gave up 4 bases and J gave up 4 bases, with 10 bases separating them. This CDR3 has 13 residues. Germline CDR1 is SGHTA and CDR2 is FQGTGA. The chain's CDR3 is CASSSDSFTEAFF. CDR3 nucleotides: TGTGCCAGCAGCTCGGACAGCTTCACTGAAGCTTTCTTT.

This clonotype occurred many times. This rearrangement joins TRBV11-3 to TRBJ2-6; no reliable D call. CDR1 and CDR2 (germline): SGHNT, YENEEA. The CDR3 spans 17 residues. With 6 bases removed from V and 0 bases from J, the gap between germline ends came to 15 bases. CDR3 DNA sequence: TGTGCCAGCAGTACCGTCCTTGTATACTCTGGGGCCAACGTCCTGACTTTC. Protein sequence: CASSTVLVYSGANVLTF.

The chain employs TRBV9 and TRBJ2-5; 8 positions match TRBD1. J gave up 5 bases and V 3 bases, and 9 bases lay outside the gene matches. The CDR3 covers 15 residues. Germline V gene lookup returns CDR1 SGDLS and CDR2 YYNGEE. The CDR3 is CASSARQGMSETQYF. CDR3 DNA sequence: TGTGCCAGCAGCGCCCGACAGGGGATGTCCGAGACCCAGTACTTC.

This clonotype was seen a handful of times. One base away lies a much larger clone, so this may be a sequencing read error. The chain is built from TRBV15 and TRBJ2-5; 10 nucleotides agree with TRBD2. CDR1 is LNHNV and CDR2 is YYDKDF in the germline V gene (reference sequence). The CDR3 runs 17 residues. The J segment lost 4 bases and the V segment lost 0 bases, leaving 8 bases of the junction unmatched. This CDR3 is CATSRDPLAGRSETQYF. The CDR3, as DNA: TGTGCCACCAGCAGAGATCCACTAGCGGGAAGGTCAGAGACCCAGTACTTC.

This clonotype was observed many times. This rearrangement joins TRBV25-1 to TRBJ2-2; possible D gene TRBD1, 5 bases. CDR1 and CDR2 (germline): MGHDK, SYGVNS. The CDR3 is made up of 14 amino acids. The V gene lost 7 bases and the J gene lost 4 bases, with 13 bases spanning the gap. For the CDR3, the DNA is TGTGCCAGCACCATCGGGCAGGGCACCGGGGAGCTGTTTTTT. Amino acids: CASTIGQGTGELFF.

As regards this clonotype: A much larger clone lies one base from this, so it may be a read error. V is TRBV10-3 and J is TRBJ2-7, with D hard to call. Germline V gives CDR1 ENHRY, CDR2 SYGVKD. Trimming stripped 11 bases from V and 6 bases from J, with 29 bases between. The CDR3 spans 16 residues. In DNA, the CDR3 is TGTGCCGGCCGACCTGGATTTCCCAAGGTGGCAGGCGAGCAGTACTTC. Protein sequence: CAGRPGFPKVAGEQYF.

The chain uses TRBV3-1 and TRBJ2-5; 8 nucleotides align to TRBD2. The J segment lost 7 bases and the V segment lost 8 bases, leaving 6 bases of the junction unmatched. The CDR3 consists of 12 residues. CDR1 is LGHDT, CDR2 YNNKEL, per germline (reference sequence). The CDR3 DNA sequence: TGTGCCAGCCTCCTAGCGGGTGGGACCCAGTACTTC. Amino acid sequence: CASLLAGGTQYF.

This clonotype was found many times. The chain is built from TRBV10-2 and TRBJ1-5, with D perhaps TRBD1 (6 bases). Germline assignment: CDR1 WSHSY and CDR2 SAAADI. The CDR3 has 16 residues. The V end was cut by 2 bases, the J end by 4 bases, with 15 bases between. DNA for the CDR3: TGCGCCAGCAGTGAGGCTCAGGGGCGATTTAATCAGCCCCAGCATTTT. Translation gives CASSEAQGRFNQPQHF.

The V and J genes are TRBV12-3 or TRBV12-4 and TRBJ2-7; TRBD1 agrees at 7 bases. This CDR3 contains 15 residues. V shed 6 bases, J shed 0 bases, and the junction held 8 bases outside the gene matches. DNA for the CDR3: TGTGCCAGCAGGCAGACAGGGTCCCCCTCCTACGAGCAGTACTTC. Encoded protein: CASRQTGSPSYEQYF.

This clonotype was seen more than once but under ten times. J is TRBJ1-3 and V is TRBV6-1; tentative D call: TRBD1 (5 bases). There are 14 residues in the CDR3. Per the germline V gene, CDR1 is MNHNS and CDR2 is SASEGT. Trimming took off 6 bases at V and 4 bases at J, with 13 bases between the two ends. CDR3 coding DNA: TGTGCCAGCAGGAAGGGGTCACCCGGAAACACCATATATTTT. It is translated as CASRKGSPGNTIYF.

This chain uses TRBV20-1 with TRBJ2-2; possibly TRBD1 for D (5 bases). The CDR3 has 12 residues. Looked up from germline, CDR1 is DFQATT and CDR2 is SNEGSKA (reference sequence). The ends were cut back, 3 bases at V and 7 bases at J, with 9 bases in the middle. CDR3 residues: CSASRVGGELFF. The CDR3 DNA is TGCAGTGCTAGCAGGGTTGGCGGGGAGCTGTTTTTT.

This clonotype has a count of ten or more. The V and J genes are TRBV11-2 and TRBJ2-5; 11 bases fit TRBD2. Trimming cost V 8 bases and J 0 bases; bases outside gene matches: 8. Germline V gene sequence: CDR1 SGHAT, CDR2 FQNNGV. This CDR3 has 16 residues. The CDR3 region is CASRRIAGGYQETQYF. CDR3 in DNA: TGTGCCAGCCGCCGTATAGCGGGGGGGTACCAAGAGACCCAGTACTTC. The whole variable domain, filled in from reference TRBV11-2 and TRBJ2-5, reads EAGVAQSPRYKIIEKRQSVAFWCNPISGHATLYWYQQILGQGPKLLIQFQNNGVVDDSQLPKDRFSAERLKGVDSTLKIQPAKLEDSAVYLCASRRIAGGYQETQYFGPGTRLLVL.

The chain carries TRBV6-5 and TRBJ2-2; 9 nucleotides align to TRBD1. Trimming cost V 5 bases and J 9 bases; bases outside gene matches: 13. The V gene's germline CDR1 is MNHEY and CDR2 SVGAGI. This CDR3 region has 16 residues. The CDR3 DNA follows: TGTGCCAGCAGTCACAGCCGGGACAGGGTTTTCAGGGAGCTGTTTTTT. Translating it yields CASSHSRDRVFRELFF.

DNA for the CDR3: TGTGCCAGCAGCCAAGTACGACTAGCGCTTTCGAGCGAGCAGTACTTC. Translation gives CASSQVRLALSSEQYF. The chain links TRBV11-2 to TRBJ2-7; TRBD2 aligns across 8 bases. CDR1 is SGHAT, CDR2 FQNNGV, per germline. The CDR3 runs 16 residues. The V segment lost 5 bases and the J segment 6 bases; nucleotides outside the gene matches: 15.

A single count supports this clonotype. This rearrangement joins TRBV24-1 to TRBJ2-5; D gene unclear. V was shortened by 3 bases and J by 9 bases, with 13 bases between the two germline ends. The germline gives CDR1 KGHDR, CDR2 SFDVKD. The CDR3 runs 13 residues. The CDR3 DNA follows: TGTGCCACCAGTGATGTTGGGATCCAGCCCCAGTACTTC. Protein: CATSDVGIQPQYF.

Remarks on this clonotype: At one boundary the junction diverges from the germline segment, which might be a read error. The chain links TRBV24-1 to TRBJ1-1; possible D gene TRBD1, 5 bases. The CDR3 has 14 residues. Germline V gene data show CDR1 as KGHDR and CDR2 as SFDVKD. This CDR3 is CATSDWGMNTEAFF. The CDR3 DNA follows: TGTGCCACCAGTGATTGGGGGATGAATACTGAAGCTTTCTTT.

This clonotype was seen only a few times. J is TRBJ2-7 and V is TRBV12-3 or TRBV12-4; D may correspond to TRBD1 or TRBD2 (5 bases each). Trimming removed 8 bases from V and 2 bases from J, with 13 bases in between. The CDR3 sequence is 13 residues long. The CDR3 nucleotides read TGTGCCAGCGGGGGAAGGTGGCCCTACGAGCAGTACTTC. Amino acid sequence: CASGGRWPYEQYF.

This clonotype has more than one count but fewer than ten. Written as DNA, the CDR3 is TGTGCCAGCAGTGTCGCAGGGGGCGGAGGTCAGCCCCAGCATTTT. This gives the protein CASSVAGGGGQPQHF. The chain couples TRBV6-5 to TRBJ1-5, with 8 bases identical to TRBD1. Germline values: CDR1 MNHEY, CDR2 SVGAGI. The CDR3 contains 15 residues. V shed 5 bases and J 6 bases; nucleotides not matched to a gene: 9.

Many counts were recorded for this clonotype. J is TRBJ2-7 and V is TRBV5-6, with 7 bases lining up with TRBD1. The CDR3 totals 14 residues. V shed 0 bases, J shed 6 bases, and the junction held 6 bases outside the gene matches. Looked up from germline, CDR1 is SGHDT and CDR2 is YYEEEE. This CDR3 reads CASSLGDSFSEQYF. The CDR3 DNA is TGTGCCAGCAGCTTGGGGGACAGCTTTTCCGAGCAGTACTTC.

This clonotype has a count of ten or more. The V and J genes are TRBV29-1 and TRBJ1-1; TRBD1 matches at 9 bases. Germline V gene lookup returns CDR1 SQVTM and CDR2 ANQGSEA. V dropped 5 bases and J dropped 4; count of bases not matched to a gene: 8. The CDR3 has 14 residues. The CDR3 DNA is TGCAGCGTTCAACCCGGGACAGGGTCCACTGAAGCTTTCTTT. This gives the protein CSVQPGTGSTEAFF.

The gene calls are TRBV5-1 and TRBJ1-2, with 7 bases fitting TRBD1. This CDR3 has 15 amino acids. V shed 0 bases and J 12 bases; nucleotides not matched to a gene: 14. From germline, CDR1 is SGHRS and CDR2 YFSETQ. Here the CDR3 reads CASSLDPGGTPGNTF. The CDR3 nucleotides are TGCGCCAGCAGCTTGGACCCAGGGGGGACGCCTGGAAACACCTTC.